This T cell receptor (beta chain) appears in the sequencing data of a study of cytomegalovirus exposure and HLA in healthy donors. The study, taken as a whole, reports: Other equally common chains were less clonally expanded than HLA-associated TCR beta chains, a later analysis showed.

On this clone itself: The antigen is not known.

Trimming stripped 2 bases from V and 3 bases from J, with 7 bases between. CDR1 and CDR2 (germline): SEHNR, FQNEAQ (reference sequence). This CDR3 contains 14 residues. PCR primers comprised 60 Vbeta and 13 Jbeta primers. Assay: immunoSEQ multiplex PCR; the TCRdb copy retains only in-frame clones and omits some. This specimen shows roughly 34,000 clones; the ten leading clones hold 4.5%. The chain is built from TRBV7-9 and TRBJ2-2; D is undetermined. The source of this sequence is a woman between 40 and 55 years old in good health and CMV-seropositive. The sequenced sample consisted of PBMCs. The DNA of the CDR3 is TGTGCCAGCAGCTTATTTCGGGACACCGGGGAGCTGTTTTTT. This encodes CASSLFRDTGELFF.